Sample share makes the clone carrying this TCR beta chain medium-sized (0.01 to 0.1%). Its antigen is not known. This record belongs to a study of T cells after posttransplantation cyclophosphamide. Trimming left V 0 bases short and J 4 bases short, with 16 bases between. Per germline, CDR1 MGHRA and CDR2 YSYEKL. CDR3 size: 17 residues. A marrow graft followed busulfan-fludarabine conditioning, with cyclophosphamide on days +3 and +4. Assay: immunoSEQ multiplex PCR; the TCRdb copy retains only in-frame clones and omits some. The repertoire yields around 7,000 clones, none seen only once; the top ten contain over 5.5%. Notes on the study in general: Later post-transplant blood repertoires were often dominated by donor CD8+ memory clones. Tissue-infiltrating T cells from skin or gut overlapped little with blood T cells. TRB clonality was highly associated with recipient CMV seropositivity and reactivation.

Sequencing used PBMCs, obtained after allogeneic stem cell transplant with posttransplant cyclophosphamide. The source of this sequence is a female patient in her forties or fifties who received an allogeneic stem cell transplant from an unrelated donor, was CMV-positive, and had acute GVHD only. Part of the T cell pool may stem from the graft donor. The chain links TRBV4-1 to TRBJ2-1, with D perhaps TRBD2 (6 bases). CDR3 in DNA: TGCGCCAGCAGCCAAGAAGCGGGCAGGGCGGGTTACAATGAGCAGTTCTTC. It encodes CASSQEAGRAGYNEQFF.